This T cell receptor (beta chain) was sequenced during a study of control samples from healthy donors and cancer patients. TCRdb keeps only in-frame clones here, not all; method: immunoSEQ multiplex PCR. This sample carries roughly 52,000 clones, around 96% of them seen once, and the ten largest clones take around 1.9%. This CDR3 has 18 amino acids. Germline CDR1 is SGHKS and CDR2 is YYEKEE (reference sequence). Trimming removed 3 bases from V and 4 bases from J; junction bases left unmatched: 12. The sequence was obtained from a woman aged 25 to 45 in good health. Sequenced sample: blood. The V call is TRBV5-5, the J call TRBJ2-7; 14 bases fit TRBD2. CDR3 residues: CASSSAGTSGRQVYEQYF. The CDR3 nucleotides are TGTGCCAGCAGCTCAGCCGGGACTAGCGGGAGACAGGTGTACGAGCAGTACTTC. Supplemented by reference TRBV5-5 and TRBJ2-7, the full variable domain reads DAGVTQSPTHLIKTRGQQVTLRCSPISGHKSVSWYQQVLGQGPQFIFQYYEKEERGRGNFPDRFSARQFPNYSSELNVNALLLGDSALYLCASSSAGTSGRQVYEQYFGPGTRLTVT.